This T cell receptor (beta chain) came from a study of shared clonotypes between healthy human individuals. Study in general: CD4 naive and memory got three plates each, CD8 naive two, CD8 memory one. Broader study findings: Despite large depth, sorted-subset datasets appeared incompletely sequenced. Naive subsets generally had larger estimated richness than memory subsets.

Only in-frame clones appear in the TCRdb table, and some are missing; sequencing was by immunoSEQ multiplex PCR. Here the sample spans roughly 2,000,000 clones, about 95% being singletons. For this clone: Its antigen is undetermined.

Germline CDR1 SGDLS, CDR2 YYNGEE. The CDR3 consists of 14 residues. V was shortened by 0 bases and J by 5 bases, with 11 bases between the two germline ends. Naive CD8 populations comprised CD45RO-negative cells positively selected for CCR7, excluding terminally differentiated effector memory CD45RA+ cells. All of the donors resided in Nashville, Tennessee, and each was a Caucasian adult. Sequences were obtained from naive CD8+ T cells sorted from blood. V and J are TRBV9 and TRBJ2-5, with TRBD2 as a possible D gene (6 bases). This sequence was found in a man aged 18 to 30 in good health. CDR3 DNA sequence: TGTGCCAGCAGCGTAGAGGAGGGTGTGGAGACCCAGTACTTC. Amino acid sequence: CASSVEEGVETQYF. Full variable domain (remainder filled in from reference TRBV9 and TRBJ2-5): DSGVTQTPKHLITATGQRVTLRCSPRSGDLSVYWYQQSLDQGLQFLIQYYNGEERAKGNILERFSAQQFPDLHSELNLSSLELGDSALYFCASSVEEGVETQYFGPGTRLLVL.